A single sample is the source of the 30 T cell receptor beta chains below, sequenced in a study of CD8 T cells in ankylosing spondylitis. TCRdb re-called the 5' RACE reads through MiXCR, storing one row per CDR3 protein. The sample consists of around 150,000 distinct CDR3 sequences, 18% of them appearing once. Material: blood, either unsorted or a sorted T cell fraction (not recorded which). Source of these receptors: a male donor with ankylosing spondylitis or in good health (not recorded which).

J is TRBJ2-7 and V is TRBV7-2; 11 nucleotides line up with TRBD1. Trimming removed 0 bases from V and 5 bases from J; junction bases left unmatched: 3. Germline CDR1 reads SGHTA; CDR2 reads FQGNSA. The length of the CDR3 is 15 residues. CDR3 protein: CASSLAGQGAHEQYF. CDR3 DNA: TGTGCCAGCAGCTTAGCTGGACAGGGGGCCCACGAGCAGTACTTC.

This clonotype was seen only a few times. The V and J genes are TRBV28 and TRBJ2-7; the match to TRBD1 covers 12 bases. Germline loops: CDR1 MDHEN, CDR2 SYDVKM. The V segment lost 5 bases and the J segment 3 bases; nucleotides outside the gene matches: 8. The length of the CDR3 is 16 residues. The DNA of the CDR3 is TGTGCCAGCAGTACCCCCGGGACAGGGGGCTACTACGAGCAGTACTTC. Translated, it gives CASSTPGTGGYYEQYF.

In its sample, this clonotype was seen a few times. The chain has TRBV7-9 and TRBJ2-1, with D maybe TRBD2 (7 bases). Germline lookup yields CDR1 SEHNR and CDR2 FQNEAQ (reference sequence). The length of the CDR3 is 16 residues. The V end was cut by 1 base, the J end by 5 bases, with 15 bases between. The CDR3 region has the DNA TGTGCCAGCAGCTTAGGAGCCGGGGGGCTTGACAATGAGCAGTTCTTC. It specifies CASSLGAGGLDNEQFF. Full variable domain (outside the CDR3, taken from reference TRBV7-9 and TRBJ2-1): DTGVSQNPRHKITKRGQNVTFRCDPISEHNRLYWYRQTLGQGPEFLTYFQNEAQLEKSRLLSDRFSAERPKGSFSTLEIQRTEQGDSAMYLCASSLGAGGLDNEQFFGPGTRLTVL.

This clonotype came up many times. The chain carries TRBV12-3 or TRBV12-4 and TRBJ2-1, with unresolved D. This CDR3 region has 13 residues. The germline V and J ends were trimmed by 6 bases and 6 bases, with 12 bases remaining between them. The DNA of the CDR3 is TGTGCCAGCAGCAAAGGAGTGGGCAATGAGCAGTTCTTC. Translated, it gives CASSKGVGNEQFF.

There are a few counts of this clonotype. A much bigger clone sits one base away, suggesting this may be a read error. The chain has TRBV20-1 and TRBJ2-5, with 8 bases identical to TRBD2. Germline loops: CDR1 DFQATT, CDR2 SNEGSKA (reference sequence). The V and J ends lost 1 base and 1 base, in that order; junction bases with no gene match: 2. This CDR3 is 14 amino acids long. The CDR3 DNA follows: TGCAGTGCTAGAGGGGGGACTAGCCAAGAGACCCAGTACTTC. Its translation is CSARGGTSQETQYF.

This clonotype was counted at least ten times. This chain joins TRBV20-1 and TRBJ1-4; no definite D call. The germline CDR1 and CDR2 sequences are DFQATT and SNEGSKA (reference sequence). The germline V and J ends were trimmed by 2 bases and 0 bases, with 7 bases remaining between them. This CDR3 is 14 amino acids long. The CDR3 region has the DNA TGCAGTGCTAGAAGGGAACCAACTAATGAAAAACTGTTTTTT. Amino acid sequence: CSARREPTNEKLFF.

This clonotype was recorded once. The CDR3 loop is CASSLRRYGTGGDTQYF. CDR3 bases: TGTGCCAGCAGTTTGCGCCGATATGGTACGGGGGGTGATACGCAGTATTTT. This chain connects TRBV27 to TRBJ2-3; TRBD2 matches at 7 bases. Germline assignment: CDR1 MNHEY and CDR2 SMNVEV (reference sequence). The CDR3 length is 17 residues. Trimming cost V 3 bases and J 6 bases; bases outside gene matches: 15.

The CDR3 nucleotides read TGTGCCAGCAGTGTACGGGGGTCTACTAATGAAAAACTGTTTTTT. Its protein product is CASSVRGSTNEKLFF. The rearrangement joins TRBV25-1 to TRBJ1-4; a possible D gene is TRBD1 (5 bases). CDR3 length: 15 amino acids. V lost 4 bases, J lost 2 bases, and 11 bases lay in between. Germline CDR1 reads MGHDK; CDR2 reads SYGVNS. The complete variable domain, with remaining parts taken from reference TRBV25-1 and TRBJ1-4, reads EADIYQTPRYLVIGTGKKITLECSQTMGHDKMYWYQQDPGMELHLIHYSYGVNSTEKGDLSSESTVSRIRTEHFPLTLESARPSHTSQYLCASSVRGSTNEKLFFGSGTQLSVL.

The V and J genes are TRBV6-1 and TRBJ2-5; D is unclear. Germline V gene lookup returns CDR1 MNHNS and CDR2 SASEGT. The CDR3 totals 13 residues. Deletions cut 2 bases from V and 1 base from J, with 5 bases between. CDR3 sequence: CASSEMPQETQYF. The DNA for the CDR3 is TGTGCCAGCAGTGAAATGCCCCAAGAGACCCAGTACTTC.

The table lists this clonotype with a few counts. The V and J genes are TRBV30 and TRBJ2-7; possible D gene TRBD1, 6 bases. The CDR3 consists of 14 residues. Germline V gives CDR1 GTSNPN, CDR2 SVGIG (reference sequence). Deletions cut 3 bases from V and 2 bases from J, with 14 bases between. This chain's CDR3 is CAWRHRGQTYEQYF. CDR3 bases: TGTGCCTGGAGACACCGGGGACAAACCTACGAGCAGTACTTC.

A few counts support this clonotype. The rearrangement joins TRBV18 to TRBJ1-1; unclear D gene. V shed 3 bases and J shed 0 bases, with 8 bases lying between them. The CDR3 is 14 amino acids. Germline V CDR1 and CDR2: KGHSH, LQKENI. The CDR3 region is CASSPKALNTEAFF. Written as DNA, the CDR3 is TGTGCCAGCTCACCGAAAGCCCTGAACACTGAAGCTTTCTTT.

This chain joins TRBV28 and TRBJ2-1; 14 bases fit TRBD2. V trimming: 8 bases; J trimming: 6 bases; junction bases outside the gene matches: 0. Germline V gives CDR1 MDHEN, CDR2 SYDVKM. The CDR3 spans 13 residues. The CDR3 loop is CASGTSGSNEQFF. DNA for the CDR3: TGTGCCAGCGGGACTAGCGGGAGCAATGAGCAGTTCTTC.

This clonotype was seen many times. CDR3 nucleotides: TGTGCCAGCAGTCCCCCGGCCCGGGGAGGAATTCAGTACTTC. This gives the protein CASSPPARGGIQYF. V and J are TRBV28 and TRBJ2-4, with a weak D call TRBD2 (6 bases). Trimming shortened V by 5 bases and J by 10 bases, and 18 bases separated the two germline ends. Per germline, CDR1 MDHEN and CDR2 SYDVKM. This CDR3 comprises 14 residues.

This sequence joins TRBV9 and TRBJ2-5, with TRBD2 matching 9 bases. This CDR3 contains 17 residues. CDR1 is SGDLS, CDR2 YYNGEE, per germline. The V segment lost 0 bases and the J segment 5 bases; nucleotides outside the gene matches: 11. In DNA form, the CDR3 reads TGTGCCAGCAGCGTAGGGGAAGCGGGAGGACTTCAGGAGACCCAGTACTTC. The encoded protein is CASSVGEAGGLQETQYF.

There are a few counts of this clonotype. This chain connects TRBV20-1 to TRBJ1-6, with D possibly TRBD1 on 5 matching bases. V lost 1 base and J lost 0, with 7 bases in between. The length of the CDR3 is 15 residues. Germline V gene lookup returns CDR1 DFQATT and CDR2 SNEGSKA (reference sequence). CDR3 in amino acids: CSARGQGSYNSPLHF. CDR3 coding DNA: TGCAGTGCTAGAGGGCAGGGCTCCTATAATTCACCCCTCCACTTT.

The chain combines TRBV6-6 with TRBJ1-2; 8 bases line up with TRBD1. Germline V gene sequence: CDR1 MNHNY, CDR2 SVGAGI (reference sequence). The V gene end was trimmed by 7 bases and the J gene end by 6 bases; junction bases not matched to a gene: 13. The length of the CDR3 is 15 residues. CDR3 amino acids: CASTQTDRVRHGYTF. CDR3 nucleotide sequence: TGTGCCAGCACCCAGACGGACAGGGTTCGACATGGCTACACCTTC.

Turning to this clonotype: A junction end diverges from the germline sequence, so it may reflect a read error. The CDR3 DNA reads TGTGCCAACAGCTTTGGACAGGGGGAGGGTTGGAACACTGAAGCTTTCTTT. This gives the protein CANSFGQGEGWNTEAFF. This sequence joins TRBV7-6 and TRBJ1-1, with 10 bases identical to TRBD1. CDR1 SGHVS and CDR2 FNYEAQ come from the germline V gene. There are 17 residues in the CDR3.

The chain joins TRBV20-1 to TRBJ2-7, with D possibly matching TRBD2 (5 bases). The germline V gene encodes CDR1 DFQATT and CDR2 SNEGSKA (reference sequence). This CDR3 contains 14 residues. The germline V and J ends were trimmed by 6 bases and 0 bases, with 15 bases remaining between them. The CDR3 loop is CSATATGISYEQYF. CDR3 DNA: TGCAGTGCCACGGCTACCGGGATCTCCTACGAGCAGTACTTC.

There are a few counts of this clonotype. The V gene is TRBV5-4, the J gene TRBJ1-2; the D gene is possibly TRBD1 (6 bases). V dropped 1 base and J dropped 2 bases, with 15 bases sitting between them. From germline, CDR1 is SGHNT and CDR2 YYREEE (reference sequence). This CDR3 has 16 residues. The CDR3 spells CASSLFAGTLNYGYTF. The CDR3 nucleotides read TGTGCCAGCAGCTTGTTCGCCGGGACACTCAACTATGGCTACACCTTC.

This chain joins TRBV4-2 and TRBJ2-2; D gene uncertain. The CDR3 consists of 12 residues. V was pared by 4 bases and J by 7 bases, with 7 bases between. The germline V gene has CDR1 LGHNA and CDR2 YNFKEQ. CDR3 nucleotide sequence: TGTGCCAGCAGCCCAAGGATCGGGGAGCTGTTTTTT. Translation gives CASSPRIGELFF.

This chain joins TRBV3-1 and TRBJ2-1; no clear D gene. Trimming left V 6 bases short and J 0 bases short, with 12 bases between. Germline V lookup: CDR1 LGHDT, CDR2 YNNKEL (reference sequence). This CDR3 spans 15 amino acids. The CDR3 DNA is TGTGCCAGCAGTCTGACGTCGAGCTCCTACAATGAGCAGTTCTTC. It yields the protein CASSLTSSSYNEQFF.

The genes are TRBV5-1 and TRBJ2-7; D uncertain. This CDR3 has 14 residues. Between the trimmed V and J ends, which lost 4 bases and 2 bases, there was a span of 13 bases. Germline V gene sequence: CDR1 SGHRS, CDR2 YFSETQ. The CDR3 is CASSPKDGAYEQYF. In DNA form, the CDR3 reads TGCGCCAGCAGCCCCAAGGACGGAGCCTACGAGCAGTACTTC.

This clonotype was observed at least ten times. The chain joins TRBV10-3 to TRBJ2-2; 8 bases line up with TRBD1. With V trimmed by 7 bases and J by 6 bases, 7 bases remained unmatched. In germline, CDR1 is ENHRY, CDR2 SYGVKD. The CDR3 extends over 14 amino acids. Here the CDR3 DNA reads TGTGCCATCAACGGACAGGGAAAGGCCGGGGAGCTGTTTTTT. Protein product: CAINGQGKAGELFF.

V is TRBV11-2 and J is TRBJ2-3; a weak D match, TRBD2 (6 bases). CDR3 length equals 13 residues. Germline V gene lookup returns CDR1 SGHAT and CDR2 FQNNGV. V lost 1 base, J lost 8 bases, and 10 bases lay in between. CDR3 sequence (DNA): TGTGCCAGCAGCTTAGGGCGACTAGTTACGCAGTATTTT. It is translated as CASSLGRLVTQYF.

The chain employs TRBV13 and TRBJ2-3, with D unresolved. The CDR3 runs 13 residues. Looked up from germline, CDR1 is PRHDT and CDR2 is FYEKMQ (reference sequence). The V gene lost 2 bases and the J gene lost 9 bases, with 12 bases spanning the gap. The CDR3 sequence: CASSLFSSRTQYF. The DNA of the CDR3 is TGTGCCAGCAGCTTATTTTCTAGTCGCACGCAGTATTTT. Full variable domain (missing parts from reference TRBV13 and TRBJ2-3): AAGVIQSPRHLIKEKRETATLKCYPIPRHDTVYWYQQGPGQDPQFLISFYEKMQSDKGSIPDRFSAQQFSDYHSELNMSSLELGDSALYFCASSLFSSRTQYFGPGTRLTVL.

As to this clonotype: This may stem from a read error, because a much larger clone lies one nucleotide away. CDR3 DNA sequence: TGTGCCGGCAGTTCCGGAACTAGCGGTATTCTAGCCAAAAACATTCAGTACTTC. It is translated as CAGSSGTSGILAKNIQYF. The V gene is TRBV28, the J gene TRBJ2-4, with 8 bases that match TRBD2. Germline V gene lookup returns CDR1 MDHEN and CDR2 SYDVKM. The CDR3 extends over 18 amino acids.

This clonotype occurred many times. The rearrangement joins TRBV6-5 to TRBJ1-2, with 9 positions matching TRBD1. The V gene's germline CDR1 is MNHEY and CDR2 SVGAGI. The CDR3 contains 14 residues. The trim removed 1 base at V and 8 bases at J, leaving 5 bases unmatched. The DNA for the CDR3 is TGTGCCAGCAGTTACTTCACAGGGGGCGACGGCTACACCTTC. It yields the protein CASSYFTGGDGYTF.

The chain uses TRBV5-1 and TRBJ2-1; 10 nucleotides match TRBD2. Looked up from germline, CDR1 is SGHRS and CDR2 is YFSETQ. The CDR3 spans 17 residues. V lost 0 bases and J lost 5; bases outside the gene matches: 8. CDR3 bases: TGCGCCAGCAGCTTGGGGAGGACTAGCGGACGCGACAATGAGCAGTTCTTC. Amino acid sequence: CASSLGRTSGRDNEQFF.

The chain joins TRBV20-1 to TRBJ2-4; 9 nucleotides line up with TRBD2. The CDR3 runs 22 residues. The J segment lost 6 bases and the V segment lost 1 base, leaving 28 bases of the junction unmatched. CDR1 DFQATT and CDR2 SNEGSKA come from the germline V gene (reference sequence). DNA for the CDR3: TGCAGTGCTAGAGCACAGGAGCTTCTAGAACTAGCGGGCGGTGAGGCGAGAAACATTCAGTACTTC. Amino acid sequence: CSARAQELLELAGGEARNIQYF.

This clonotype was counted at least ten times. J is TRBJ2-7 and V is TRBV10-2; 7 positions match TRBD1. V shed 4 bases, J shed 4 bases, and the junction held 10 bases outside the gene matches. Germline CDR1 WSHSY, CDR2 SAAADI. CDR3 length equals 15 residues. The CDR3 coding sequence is TGCGCCAGCAGTGCCCCTGAAGGGGGCAGTTACGAGCAGTACTTC. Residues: CASSAPEGGSYEQYF.